The clone carrying this TCR beta chain occurred a few times. Antigen specificity is unknown. This sample is drawn from a study of CD8+CD57+ T cells in acquired aplastic anemia. Study-wide background: Sorted CD4+ plus CD8+ cells gave DNA averaging around 3.2 ug. Regarding the study as a whole: Patients and controls had in common 25 to 30 CD8+ CDR3 sequences.

TCR beta VDJ and CDR3 were profiled, and genomic DNA was the template. From the reads, TCRdb called clonotypes with MiXCR, one entry per CDR3 protein. The sample has some 170,000 distinct CDR3 sequences, approximately 43% seen once. In germline, CDR1 is MNHEY, CDR2 SVGEGT. With 10 bases clipped from V and 6 bases from J, the junction kept 8 bases outside the gene matches. There are 13 residues in the CDR3. The chain joins TRBV6-2 or TRBV6-3 to TRBJ1-4, with 7 bases aligning to TRBD1. Material for sequencing was sorted CD4+, CD8+, or CD8+CD57+ T cells (not recorded which) from PBMCs. The receptor was isolated from a human donor in good health. The CDR3 protein is CAKETGLDEKLFF. The CDR3 bases are TGTGCCAAGGAGACAGGGCTAGATGAAAAACTGTTTTTT.